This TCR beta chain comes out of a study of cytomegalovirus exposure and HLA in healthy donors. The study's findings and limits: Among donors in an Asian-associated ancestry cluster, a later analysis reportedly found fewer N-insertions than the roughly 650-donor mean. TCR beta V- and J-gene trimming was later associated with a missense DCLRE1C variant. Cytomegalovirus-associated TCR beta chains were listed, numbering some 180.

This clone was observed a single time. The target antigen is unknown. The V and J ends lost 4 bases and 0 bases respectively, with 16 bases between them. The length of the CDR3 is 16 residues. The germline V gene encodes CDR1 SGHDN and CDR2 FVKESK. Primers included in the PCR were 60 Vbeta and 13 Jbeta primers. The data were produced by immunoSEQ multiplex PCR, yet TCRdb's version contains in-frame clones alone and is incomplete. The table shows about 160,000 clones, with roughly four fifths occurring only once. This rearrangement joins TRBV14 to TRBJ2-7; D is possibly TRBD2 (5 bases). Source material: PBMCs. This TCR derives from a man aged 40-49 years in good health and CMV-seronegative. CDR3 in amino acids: CASSRFEGSSSYEQYF. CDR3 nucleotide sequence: TGTGCCAGCAGCCGGTTTGAGGGTTCGAGCTCCTACGAGCAGTACTTC.